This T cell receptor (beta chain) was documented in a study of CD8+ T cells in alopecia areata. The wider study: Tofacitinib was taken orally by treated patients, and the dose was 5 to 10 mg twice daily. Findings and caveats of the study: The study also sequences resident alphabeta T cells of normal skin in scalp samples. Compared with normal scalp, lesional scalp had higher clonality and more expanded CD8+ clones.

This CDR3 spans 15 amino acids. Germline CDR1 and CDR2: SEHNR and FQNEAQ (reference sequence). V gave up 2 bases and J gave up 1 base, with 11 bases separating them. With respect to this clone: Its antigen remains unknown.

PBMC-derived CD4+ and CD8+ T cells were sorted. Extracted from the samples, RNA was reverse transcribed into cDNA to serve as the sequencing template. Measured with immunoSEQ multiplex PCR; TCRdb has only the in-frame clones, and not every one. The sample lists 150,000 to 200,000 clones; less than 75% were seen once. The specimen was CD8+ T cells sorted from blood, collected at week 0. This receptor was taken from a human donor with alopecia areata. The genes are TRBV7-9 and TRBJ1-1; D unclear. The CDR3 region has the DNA TGTGCCAGCAGCTTAACAACATTTGAGAACACTGAAGCTTTCTTT. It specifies CASSLTTFENTEAFF.